The entry below gives a single T cell receptor (beta chain) sequence along with its context. Its antigen is still unknown. The data derive from a study of graft-versus-host responses after intestinal transplantation. Sequencing used immunoSEQ multiplex PCR; TCRdb keeps in-frame clones, though not all of them. The data contain tens of thousands of clones, about nine tenths of them singletons. The CDR3 extends over 16 amino acids. The input for sequencing was unstimulated CD8+ T cells sorted from spleen or lymph node cells, taken before intestinal transplant. The TCR sequence derives from a human donor who received an intestinal transplant. The V call is TRBV21-1, the J call TRBJ2-7; the table's D call, TRBD2, has no DNA check behind it. TRBV21-1 is a recognized pseudogene. CDR3 amino acids: CASSKGGGPQVYEQYF. The CDR3 DNA is TGTGCCAGCAGCAAAGGAGGAGGCCCCCAAGTCTACGAGCAGTACTTC.